This T cell receptor (beta chain) originates from a study of T cell responses to AZD1222 COVID-19 vaccine. The study, taken as a whole, reports: Spike-specific TCR breadth and depth grew following two AZD1222 doses. Clonal diversity may have been underestimated, and the donors were mostly white British, with more females than males.

The germline V gene has CDR1 SGDLS and CDR2 YYNGEE. V lost 4 bases and J 3 bases, leaving 8 bases between the germline ends. This CDR3 is 13 amino acids long. TCRdb keeps only in-frame clones here, not all; method: immunoSEQ multiplex PCR. The table shows more than 150,000 clones, with about 85% occurring only once. With respect to this clone: The antigen remains unidentified.

Here the sequenced sample was peripheral blood, taken after recovery from COVID-19. This chain connects TRBV9 to TRBJ2-1; no clear D. The receptor's source is an adult who had recovered from COVID-19. The CDR3 reads CASSPFGYNEQFF. The CDR3 DNA reads TGTGCCAGCAGCCCCTTTGGCTACAATGAGCAGTTCTTC.